These T cell receptor beta chains were read from a single sample in a study of T cells after yellow fever vaccination. In TCRdb, the 5' RACE reads were re-called with MiXCR into one record per CDR3 protein. Here the sample spans some 300,000 distinct CDR3 sequences, about 11% being singletons. This sample comprised CD4+ T cells sorted from PBMCs, obtained 45 days after the yellow fever booster vaccination. The receptors shown here come from a man aged 18 to 30 who received the YFV17D yellow fever vaccine. CDR3s include the opening cysteine and the closing phenylalanine or tryptophan. The D gene is left open where the match is weak. Clone size is not always given. Where it is, it says once, few, many or a class for expanded clones.

d_call	v_call	j_call	clone_size	cdr3_nt	cdr3_aa
TRBD2	TRBV5-1	TRBJ2-5	few	TGCGCCAGCAGCTTGGCCCCTGCGGGGGGGCTAGAGACCCAGTACTTC	CASSLAPAGGLETQYF
TRBD2	TRBV20-1	TRBJ2-3	many	TGCAGTGCTAGAGCTAGCGGGGCGGGCACAGATACGCAGTATTTT	CSARASGAGTDTQYF
TRBD1	TRBV29-1	TRBJ1-2	few	TGCAGCACATCCGGGACAGGGCTCTATGGCTACACCTTC	CSTSGTGLYGYTF
-	TRBV7-9	TRBJ2-2	-	TGTGCCAGAGCGACACAAACCGGGGAGCTGTTTTTT	CARATQTGELFF
-	TRBV6-5	TRBJ2-3	few	TGTGCCAGCAGTTACCAGGGGCCAGGTGGCACAGATACGCAGTATTTT	CASSYQGPGGTDTQYF
-	TRBV12-3/TRBV12-4	TRBJ1-1	few	TGTGCCAGCAGACCAGAGCGCACTGAAGCTTTCTTT	CASRPERTEAFF
-	TRBV15	TRBJ1-4	few	TGTGCCACCAGCAAAGAGACCTACAATGAAAAACTGTTTTTT	CATSKETYNEKLFF
-	TRBV9	TRBJ2-2	few	TGTGCCAGCAGCGTAGCAATTTGGAACGCCGGGGAGCTGTTTTTT	CASSVAIWNAGELFF
-	TRBV7-3	TRBJ2-3	once	TGTGCCAGCAGCTTCTCCCGGGTTAACACAGATACGCAGTATTTT	CASSFSRVNTDTQYF
-	TRBV4-3	TRBJ2-5	-	TGCGCCAGCAGCCAGCAGACAGACGGAGAGACCCAGTACTTC	CASSQQTDGETQYF
-	TRBV5-1	TRBJ2-7	-	TGCGCCAGCAGCACCGGGACGGCCGTCTACGAGCAGTACTTC	CASSTGTAVYEQYF
-	TRBV10-3	TRBJ1-2	-	TGTGCCATCAGTGAGAATTCCAGGGAACCTAACTATGGCTACACCTTC	CAISENSREPNYGYTF
-	TRBV7-2	TRBJ1-6	-	TGTGCCAGCAGCTCACAGGGAAGCTCCTATAATTCACCCCTCCACTTT	CASSSQGSSYNSPLHF
-	TRBV6-2/TRBV6-3	TRBJ2-5	many	TGTGCCAGCAGTTACCCAAGACAATTCGGGGAGACCCAGTACTTC	CASSYPRQFGETQYF
TRBD1	TRBV20-1	TRBJ1-2	many	TGCAGTGCTGTACCGGGACAGGGGGTTGCCTATGGCTACACCTTC	CSAVPGQGVAYGYTF
TRBD2	TRBV30	TRBJ2-1	many	TGTGCCTGGAGTAAACCGGGGACTATGGTCGGTGAGCAGTTCTTC	CAWSKPGTMVGEQFF
-	TRBV6-6	TRBJ1-1	few	TGTGCCAGCAGCCAAGGGTCGGGGGCTTTCTTT	CASSQGSGAFF
-	TRBV12-3/TRBV12-4	TRBJ2-7	many	TGTGCCAGCAGTTTAGGGGAGCACTCGTACTTC	CASSLGEHSYF
TRBD1	TRBV5-4	TRBJ1-2	-	TGTGCCAGCAGAGTCGCCGGGACAGGGTTGGTACATGGCTACACCTTC	CASRVAGTGLVHGYTF